Below, one T cell receptor (beta chain) is given with its context. A second PCR of 7 to 11 cycles used a sample-barcoded 5' primer and a J-beta primer mix. Each CDR3 protein is one row after TCRdb ran MiXCR on the 5' RACE reads. The data hold roughly 640,000 distinct CDR3 sequences, with about 28% observed a single time. This entry belongs to a study of blood T cells in healthy people across ages. Trimming removed 9 bases from V and 1 base from J; junction bases left unmatched: 13. The germline V gene has CDR1 MGHRA and CDR2 YSYEKL. CDR3 size: 16 residues. The sequenced sample was blood. The chain couples TRBV4-1 to TRBJ1-1; TRBD1 aligns across 8 bases. The source of this sequence is a woman of 80 years or more in good health. CDR3 in DNA: TGCGCCAGTGGCCAACCCATGGACAGGGCGAACACTGAAGCTTTCTTT. Translated: CASGQPMDRANTEAFF.